This TCR beta chain emerged from a study of blood T cell repertoires in COVID-19. Study-level information: Collection of acute and convalescent COVID-19 samples took place in the United States, Italy and Spain.

CDR1 WNHNN and CDR2 SYGVQD come from the germline V gene (reference sequence). V was clipped by 6 bases and J by 5 bases; unmatched bases: 6. The CDR3 runs 13 residues. Here immunoSEQ multiplex PCR was the method, and the copy in TCRdb shows in-frame clones only, minus some. The data contain approximately 50,000 clones, about 87% of them singletons. V is TRBV10-1 and J is TRBJ1-2, with 7 positions matching TRBD1. Sequences were obtained from peripheral blood. The receptor's source is a human donor in a cohort sampled during active COVID-19. Written as DNA, the CDR3 is TGCGCCAGCAGCCCAGACAGGGATTATGGCTACACCTTC. This encodes CASSPDRDYGYTF.